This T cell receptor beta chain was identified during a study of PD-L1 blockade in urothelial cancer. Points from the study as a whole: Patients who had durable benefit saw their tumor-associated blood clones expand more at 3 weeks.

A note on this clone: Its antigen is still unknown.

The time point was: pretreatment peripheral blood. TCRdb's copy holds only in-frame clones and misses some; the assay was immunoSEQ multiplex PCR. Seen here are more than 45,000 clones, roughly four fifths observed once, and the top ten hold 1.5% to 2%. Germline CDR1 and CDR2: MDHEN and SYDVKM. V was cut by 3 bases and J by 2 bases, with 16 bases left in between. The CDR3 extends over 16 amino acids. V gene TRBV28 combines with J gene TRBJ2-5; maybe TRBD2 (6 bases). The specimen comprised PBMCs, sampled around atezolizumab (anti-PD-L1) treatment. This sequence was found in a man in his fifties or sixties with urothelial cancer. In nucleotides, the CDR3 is TGTGCCAGCAGTTTGCTGTCTAGCGCCATACAAGAGACCCAGTACTTC. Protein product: CASSLLSSAIQETQYF.